This is a list of T cell receptor beta chains from one sample in a study of blood T cell repertoires in COVID-19. Assay used: immunoSEQ multiplex PCR; TCRdb lists only in-frame clones, some missing. The data contain fewer than 200,000 clones, approximately 79% of them singletons. Sequencing input: peripheral blood. The source of these receptors is an elderly woman with acute or convalescent COVID-19. Each CDR3 is given with its conserved first and last residue. The D gene is left open where the match is weak. A clone size is listed for some rows: how often the clone was seen (once, few, many), or a class if it is expanded.

TRBV29-1	NA	TRBJ2-1	TRBD2	TGCAGCACCAGCGGGAGGACCCCATACAATGAGCAGTTCTTC	CSTSGRTPYNEQFF
TRBV3-1/TRBV3-2	NA	TRBJ1-2	TRBD1	TGTGCCAGCAGCCAAGGGCCGGGACAGGGGTATGGCTACACCTTC	CASSQGPGQGYGYTF
TRBV7-2	once	TRBJ1-4	NA	TGTGCCAGCAGCTTATACCGTCTACCGAGGACAGCTAATGAAAAACTGTTTTTT	CASSLYRLPRTANEKLFF
TRBV6-5	few	TRBJ1-1	NA	TGTTCCACAGGGAGGGATTTGCAAGCTTTCTTT	CSTGRDLQAFF
TRBV28	NA	TRBJ2-7	NA	TGTGCCAGCAAATCGGGGGAGAACTACGAGCAGTACTTC	CASKSGENYEQYF
TRBV2	NA	TRBJ1-1	NA	TGTGCCAGCACCATGGACAGTGAAGCTTTCTTT	CASTMDSEAFF
TRBV5-1	NA	TRBJ1-5	NA	TGCGCCAGCAGCACAAATAGCAATCAGCCCCAGCATTTT	CASSTNSNQPQHF
TRBV7-9	few	TRBJ1-6	NA	TGTGCCAGCAGCTTTTTCCGAGGTACTGGTAATTCACCCCTCCACTTT	CASSFFRGTGNSPLHF
TRBV7-2	once	TRBJ2-7	TRBD2	TGTGCCAGCAGCTCGGGACTAGCGGATCTTCAGTACTTC	CASSSGLADLQYF
TRBV3-1/TRBV3-2	many	TRBJ1-1	NA	TGTGCCAGCACCCGACGGGGGGTCATGAACACTGAAGCTTTCTTT	CASTRRGVMNTEAFF
TRBV3-1/TRBV3-2	NA	TRBJ2-7	TRBD2	TGTGCCAGCAGCCAAGAAGGAGCGGGAGCATTCGGGCAGTACTTC	CASSQEGAGAFGQYF
TRBV24-1	NA	TRBJ2-2	NA	TGTGCCACCAGTGATCCTAGCTCAGATTTCGGCACCGGGGAGCTGTTTTTT	CATSDPSSDFGTGELFF
TRBV30	NA	TRBJ2-5	TRBD1	TGTGCCTGGAGGGGGGACAGGGGAACGACCCAGTACTTC	CAWRGDRGTTQYF
TRBV5-1	NA	TRBJ2-3	TRBD1	TGCGCCAGCAGCAATGGACAGGGAACAGATACGCAGTATTTT	CASSNGQGTDTQYF
TRBV2	NA	TRBJ2-7	TRBD2	TGTGCCAGCAGAAGTCTTAGCGGGGGACGGTACGAGCAGTACTTC	CASRSLSGGRYEQYF
TRBV3-1/TRBV3-2	NA	TRBJ2-5	TRBD1	TGTGCCAGCAGCAAGACAGGGGGGATAGAGACCCAGTACTTC	CASSKTGGIETQYF
TRBV18	once	TRBJ2-5	TRBD2	TGTGCCAGCTCACCTGCCGGGACTACCCAAGAGACCCAGTACTTC	CASSPAGTTQETQYF
TRBV6-5	NA	TRBJ1-5	NA	TGTGCCAGCAGTTACAGCGGGCAGGGAGATCAGCCCCAGCATTTT	CASSYSGQGDQPQHF
TRBV19	NA	TRBJ2-7	NA	TGTGCCAGTAGTATAGATGCGGACTTAACCTACGAGCAGTACTTC	CASSIDADLTYEQYF
TRBV18	NA	TRBJ1-2	NA	TGTGCCAGCTCACCCGAGACAACAGGTCATGGCTACACCTTC	CASSPETTGHGYTF
TRBV16	NA	TRBJ1-2	NA	TGTGCCAGCAGCCCTGCAGCGGTTGGCTATGGCTACACCTTC	CASSPAAVGYGYTF
TRBV24-1	NA	TRBJ2-6	TRBD1	TGTGCCACCAGTGATTCGACAGGGAGCGCGTCTGGGGCCAACGTCCTGACTTTC	CATSDSTGSASGANVLTF
TRBV12-3/TRBV12-4	NA	TRBJ2-1	TRBD2	TGTGCCAGCAGGGCGGGAGTTGGTAGTGAGCAGTTCTTC	CASRAGVGSEQFF
TRBV7-6	once	TRBJ2-3	TRBD2	TGTGCCAGCAGCTCTACTAGCGGGAGTGGAGGGACGCAGTATTTT	CASSSTSGSGGTQYF
TRBV7-2	NA	TRBJ1-1	TRBD1	TGTGCCAGCAGCTTTACAGGGGTCACTGAAGCTTTCTTT	CASSFTGVTEAFF
TRBV4-1	NA	TRBJ1-5	TRBD1	TGCGCCAGCAGCCGGACAGGGATCTACCAGCCCCAGCATTTT	CASSRTGIYQPQHF
TRBV6-5	NA	TRBJ2-7	NA	TGTGCCAGCAGTTTGATGAGCTCCTACGAGCAGTACTTC	CASSLMSSYEQYF
TRBV28	NA	TRBJ1-6	TRBD1	TGTGCCAGCAGTTCCATCTTCGGACAGGGGAATTCACCCCTCCACTTT	CASSSIFGQGNSPLHF
TRBV28	NA	TRBJ2-2	TRBD1	TGTGCCACCGTCGGGACAGGGACGGGCACCGGGGAGCTGTTTTTT	CATVGTGTGTGELFF
TRBV27	NA	TRBJ2-2	NA	TGTGCCAGCAGTGTCTTAACCGGGGAGCTGTTTTTT	CASSVLTGELFF
TRBV11-2	NA	TRBJ2-5	TRBD2	TGTGCCAGCAGCTCGCTAAGTAGCGGGAGGGCACGTGGAGAGCCCCAGTACTTC	CASSSLSSGRARGEPQYF
TRBV5-1	NA	TRBJ2-3	NA	TGCGCCAGCTCTCCCCGGACCGGGCTACAGGGTGTGGGGGCTTTCACAGATACGCAGTATTTT	CASSPRTGLQGVGAFTDTQYF
TRBV7-8	few	TRBJ1-5	TRBD1	TGTGCCAGCAGCGGGGACAGGTTCTATTCTAGCAATCAGCCCCAGCATTTT	CASSGDRFYSSNQPQHF
TRBV29-1	NA	TRBJ1-2	TRBD1	TGCAGCGTTGACCCGACCGGGACAGGGGGCATCTACACCTTC	CSVDPTGTGGIYTF
TRBV9	few	TRBJ2-3	TRBD2	TGTGCCAGCAGCGTCACTAGCGGGAGCACAGATACGCAGTATTTT	CASSVTSGSTDTQYF
TRBV7-3	NA	TRBJ2-3	TRBD2	TGTGCCAGCAGCCCCGGTCGGGGGTTAGCGGGAGACGATACGCAGTATTTT	CASSPGRGLAGDDTQYF
TRBV6-5	NA	TRBJ1-2	TRBD1	TGTGCCAGCACCCTTTCACCGGGACAGAACTATGGCTACACCTTC	CASTLSPGQNYGYTF
TRBV28	NA	TRBJ2-1	TRBD2	TGTGCCAGCAGCCTACTAGCGGAACCCAACAATGAGCAGTTCTTC	CASSLLAEPNNEQFF
TRBV27	NA	TRBJ2-3	NA	TGTGCCAGCAGTGATATAGAGACAGATACGCAGTATTTT	CASSDIETDTQYF
TRBV5-1	NA	TRBJ2-7	NA	TGCGCCAGCCAGGGCGACGAGCAGTACTTC	CASQGDEQYF
TRBV19	NA	TRBJ2-2	TRBD1	TGTGCCAGTAGTCCGTGGGACAGGTGGACCGGGGAGCTGTTTTTT	CASSPWDRWTGELFF
TRBV2	NA	TRBJ2-7	TRBD1	TGTGCCAGCAGTGTCCAAGGGACAGCGTACGAGCAGTACTTC	CASSVQGTAYEQYF
TRBV7-6	NA	TRBJ1-1	NA	TGTGCCAGCAGCTTAGTCGACACCCGAGGGACTGAAGCTTTCTTT	CASSLVDTRGTEAFF
TRBV27	NA	TRBJ1-5	TRBD1	TGTGCCAGCAGTTTACAACAGGGGGCGCGTCAGCCCCAGCATTTT	CASSLQQGARQPQHF
TRBV7-6	NA	TRBJ2-3	TRBD2	TGTGCCAGCAGCTTAATAGCGGGAGGACCCACAGATACGCAGTATTTT	CASSLIAGGPTDTQYF
TRBV27	NA	TRBJ1-1	TRBD1	TGTGCCAGCAGGGGTGGTCGGGACAGCATTTTCTCCACTGAAGCTTTCTTT	CASRGGRDSIFSTEAFF
TRBV6-2/TRBV6-3	NA	TRBJ2-7	TRBD1	TGTGCCAGCAGTTACTCCGGGACAGGGGGCTGGGAGCAGTACTTC	CASSYSGTGGWEQYF
TRBV5-1	NA	TRBJ2-5	NA	TGCGCCAGCAGCCCCCAGGGGGAGACCCAGTACTTC	CASSPQGETQYF
TRBV4-2	NA	TRBJ2-1	TRBD2	TGTGCCAGCAGCCAAGGACTAGCGAGGGGGAATGAGCAGTTCTTC	CASSQGLARGNEQFF
TRBV5-8	once	TRBJ2-3	NA	TGTGCCAGCAGTCTCGGGACTTCCCGCACAGATACGCAGTATTTT	CASSLGTSRTDTQYF
TRBV27	NA	TRBJ2-2	TRBD2	TGTGCCAGCAGTTTACCCCTAGCGGGAACGGGGGAGCTGTTTTTT	CASSLPLAGTGELFF
TRBV2	NA	TRBJ2-1	TRBD2	TGTGCCAGCAGTCCTGGACTAGCGGGAGTTTATGAGCAGTTCTTC	CASSPGLAGVYEQFF
TRBV28	NA	TRBJ2-5	TRBD2	TGTGCCAGCAGTATAGGACTAGCGGGAGGAGGAGCAGAGACCCAGTACTTC	CASSIGLAGGGAETQYF